The 21 T cell receptor beta chains listed next were all sequenced from one sample in a study of T-cell memory formation after mild COVID-19. TCRdb reprocessed the 5' RACE reads with MiXCR, giving one entry per CDR3 protein. The sample shows around 300,000 distinct CDR3 sequences, approximately 15% of them seen only once. The sample consisted of PBMCs or a T cell subset sorted from them (not recorded which). Source of these receptors: a young man who had mild COVID-19 (a few samples of this study predate the infection). Cell type and time point are not known.

This clonotype was seen at least ten times. The chain uses TRBV6-5 and TRBJ2-7, with a possible D match to TRBD1 (6 bases). With 0 bases removed from V and 6 bases from J, the gap between germline ends came to 21 bases. CDR1 is MNHEY, CDR2 SVGAGI, per germline. The CDR3 contains 17 residues. The CDR3: CASSYSFAQGIGGEQYF. As DNA, the CDR3 is TGTGCCAGCAGTTACTCGTTTGCACAGGGAATTGGCGGCGAGCAGTACTTC.

This clonotype was observed at least ten times. The gene calls are TRBV7-6 and TRBJ1-2, with D unclear. V lost 5 bases to trimming and J lost 5 bases, with 12 bases between them. The CDR3 sequence is 13 residues long. CDR1 SGHVS and CDR2 FNYEAQ come from the germline V gene. Written as DNA, the CDR3 is TGTGCCAGCAGCCCAGGCGGAGGGTATGGCTACACCTTC. This encodes CASSPGGGYGYTF.

The table lists this clonotype with a few counts. The chain couples TRBV28 to TRBJ2-7; D may be TRBD1 or TRBD2 (5 bases each). Germline V CDR1 and CDR2: MDHEN, SYDVKM. Trimming shortened V by 4 bases and J by 6 bases, and 19 bases separated the two germline ends. The CDR3 loop spans 15 amino acids. CDR3 nucleotides: TGTGCCAGCAGTTCCGGGACCCTCCTAAATGGCGAGCAGTACGTC. Translated: CASSSGTLLNGEQYV.

Only a few counts were recorded for this clonotype. The chain couples TRBV7-3 to TRBJ2-5; 7 positions agree with TRBD1. V was clipped by 4 bases and J by 1 base; unmatched bases: 6. The germline V gene has CDR1 SGHTA and CDR2 FQGTGA. The CDR3 has 15 residues. The CDR3 DNA reads as TGTGCCAGCAGCTCCCAGACAGGGACCCAAGAGACCCAGTACTTC. Translation gives CASSSQTGTQETQYF.

This clonotype was seen a handful of times. The CDR3 nucleotides are TGCGCCAGCAGCTCCCGCTTGACAGGGACCTATGGCTACACCTTC. Translation: CASSSRLTGTYGYTF. The chain employs TRBV5-1 and TRBJ1-2; 7 bases match TRBD1. CDR3 length equals 15 residues. V lost 3 bases, J lost 4 bases, and 9 bases stayed unmatched. Germline lookup yields CDR1 SGHRS and CDR2 YFSETQ.

This clonotype has only a few counts. The chain carries TRBV12-3 or TRBV12-4 and TRBJ2-1; 7 bases align to TRBD1. This CDR3 spans 13 amino acids. The junction had 6 bases not matched to a gene; V was cut back by 7 bases and J by 6 bases. CDR3 in amino acids: CASTYPGGNEQFF. The CDR3, as DNA: TGTGCCAGCACTTATCCAGGGGGCAATGAGCAGTTCTTC.

This clonotype was recorded at least ten times. CDR3 loop: CATSRFTGELFF. The CDR3 nucleotides are TGTGCCACCAGCAGATTCACCGGGGAGCTGTTTTTT. J is TRBJ2-2 and V is TRBV15; D is undetermined. The CDR3 has 12 residues. Trimming removed 2 bases from V and 4 bases from J, with 2 bases in between. Looked up from germline, CDR1 is LNHNV and CDR2 is YYDKDF (reference sequence).

This clonotype was counted between two and nine times. The chain couples TRBV5-1 to TRBJ2-4; tentatively, D is TRBD1 or TRBD2 (5 bases each). V was clipped by 2 bases and J by 5 bases, with 14 bases between them. The length of the CDR3 is 15 residues. The germline V gene encodes CDR1 SGHRS and CDR2 YFSETQ. This CDR3 reads CASSFRVPGENIQYF. Written as DNA, the CDR3 is TGCGCCAGCAGCTTCAGGGTACCCGGGGAAAACATTCAGTACTTC.

This clonotype was observed a handful of times. The V gene is TRBV6-5, the J gene TRBJ2-7, with 9 bases identical to TRBD1. Per germline, CDR1 MNHEY and CDR2 SVGAGI. After removal of 5 bases from V and 5 bases from J, the junction contained 10 bases not matched to a gene. CDR3 size: 15 residues. CDR3 DNA sequence: TGTGCCAGCAGTCTCACCTTGGACAGGGGTCACGAGCAGTACTTC. Its translation is CASSLTLDRGHEQYF.

This clonotype was seen many times. The chain has TRBV4-3 and TRBJ2-3; the match to TRBD2 covers 13 bases. The CDR3 runs to 17 residues. V dropped 0 bases and J dropped 3; count of bases not matched to a gene: 3. Germline-derived CDR1 and CDR2 are LGHNA and YSLEER. CDR3 in DNA: TGCGCCAGCAGCCAAGATCCGGGACTAGCGGGAACAGATACGCAGTATTTT. Protein sequence: CASSQDPGLAGTDTQYF.

V usage is TRBV7-6 and J usage is TRBJ2-3; 10 nucleotides match TRBD2. The CDR3 is 13 residues long. After removal of 8 bases from V and 8 bases from J, the junction contained 7 bases not matched to a gene. Germline V lookup: CDR1 SGHVS, CDR2 FNYEAQ. The CDR3 spells CASGAGGQGTQYF. The CDR3, as DNA: TGTGCCAGCGGAGCGGGGGGGCAAGGTACGCAGTATTTT.

This chain connects TRBV11-3 to TRBJ2-5, with D uncertain. The germline CDR1 and CDR2 sequences are SGHNT and YENEEA. The CDR3 has 14 residues. Trimming left V 4 bases short and J 4 bases short, with 13 bases between. The CDR3 nucleotides read TGTGCCAGCAGCTCCGGGTCTCTGGGAGAGACCCAGTACTTC. Amino acid sequence: CASSSGSLGETQYF.

J is TRBJ1-2 and V is TRBV5-1; unclear D gene. Germline assignment: CDR1 SGHRS and CDR2 YFSETQ. CDR3 length: 14 amino acids. V dropped 0 bases and J dropped 3 bases, with 9 bases sitting between them. Here the CDR3 reads CASSLETTYYGYTF. The CDR3 DNA reads as TGCGCCAGCAGCTTGGAGACAACATACTATGGCTACACCTTC.

This clonotype was counted ten times or more. This sequence joins TRBV5-1 and TRBJ1-1; no clear D gene. Germline CDR1 SGHRS, CDR2 YFSETQ. There are 13 residues in the CDR3. V was pared by 0 bases and J by 3 bases, with 6 bases between. CDR3 protein: CASSLAADTEAFF. In DNA form, the CDR3 reads TGCGCCAGCAGCTTGGCCGCAGACACTGAAGCTTTCTTT.

This clonotype was counted a few times. V and J are TRBV5-1 and TRBJ2-7; no clear D gene. V shed 0 bases and J shed 6 bases, with 13 bases lying between them. Per germline, CDR1 SGHRS and CDR2 YFSETQ. This CDR3 has 14 amino acids. The CDR3 loop reads CASSLADTKGEQYF. The CDR3 nucleotides are TGCGCCAGCAGCTTGGCCGATACGAAGGGCGAGCAGTACTTC.

The V call is TRBV6-2 or TRBV6-3, the J call TRBJ2-3; weak D call: TRBD2 (5 bases). The CDR3 spans 16 residues. V lost 4 bases and J 1 base, leaving 15 bases between the germline ends. CDR1 MNHEY and CDR2 SVGEGT come from the germline V gene. CDR3: CASSSLRPRGTDTQYF. The DNA for the CDR3 is TGTGCCAGCAGTTCCCTCCGGCCGAGGGGCACAGATACGCAGTATTTT.

The table lists this clonotype with a few counts. This chain joins TRBV7-9 and TRBJ2-6, with D possibly matching TRBD1 (6 bases). This CDR3 contains 20 residues. CDR1 is SEHNR, CDR2 FQNEAQ, per germline (reference sequence). Trimming pared 5 bases from V and 0 bases from J, leaving 23 bases between. The CDR3 DNA reads TGTGCCAGCAGCCTCGCGAAACTCAGGGGCTCGACCTCTGGGGCCAACGTCCTGACTTTC. It encodes CASSLAKLRGSTSGANVLTF.

This clonotype was counted many times. The chain uses TRBV7-8 and TRBJ2-6; D tentatively reads TRBD1 or TRBD2 (5 bases each). Trimming left V 4 bases short and J 4 bases short, with 14 bases between. Per the germline V gene, CDR1 is SGHVS and CDR2 is FQNEAQ. The CDR3 extends over 16 amino acids. As DNA, the CDR3 is TGTGCCAGCAGCTGGCCCGGGGCGAGGGGGGCCAACGTCCTGACTTTC. This gives the protein CASSWPGARGANVLTF.

The rearrangement joins TRBV11-2 to TRBJ1-1, with 9 bases aligning to TRBD1. Germline assignment: CDR1 SGHAT and CDR2 FQNNGV. CDR3 size: 16 residues. V trimming: 1 base; J trimming: 4 bases; junction bases outside the gene matches: 7. CDR3 region: CASSLVLQGAGTEAFF. DNA of the CDR3: TGTGCCAGCAGCTTAGTTCTACAGGGGGCTGGCACTGAAGCTTTCTTT.

This sequence joins TRBV27 and TRBJ1-2, with a tentative D call TRBD1 (5 bases). Trimming removed 6 bases at V and 2 bases at J, with 13 bases between. CDR1 MNHEY and CDR2 SMNVEV come from the germline V gene (reference sequence). This CDR3 is built from 14 residues. CDR3 amino acids: CASSMWGLNYGYTF. The CDR3 DNA reads TGTGCCAGCAGCATGTGGGGACTAAACTATGGCTACACCTTC.

The gene calls are TRBV12-3 or TRBV12-4 and TRBJ1-2, with D unclear. The CDR3 covers 13 residues. Trimming left V 7 bases short and J 5 bases short, with 14 bases between. The DNA for the CDR3 is TGTGCCAGCAAAGCAGACTGGTTGTATGGCTACACCTTC. As protein: CASKADWLYGYTF.